This TCR beta chain came from a study of CD8+ T cells in alopecia areata. As regards this clone: Its antigen is still unknown.

The study, taken as a whole, reports: Sequencing of scalp samples also captures resident alphabeta T cells of normal skin.

The authors extracted RNA and reverse transcribed it into cDNA as the sequencing template. TCRdb's table, derived via immunoSEQ multiplex PCR, lists solely in-frame clones and lacks some. The sample yields some 200,000 clones, 56% seen once. The CDR3 is 14 residues long. V was shortened by 6 bases and J by 3 bases, with 12 bases between the two germline ends. From germline, CDR1 is MNHNY and CDR2 SVGAGI (reference sequence). This chain links TRBV6-6 with TRBJ1-5; maybe TRBD1 (6 bases). The source is a human donor in good health. The sequencing input was CD8+ T cells sorted from blood. The CDR3 reads CASSPTGNNQPQHF. DNA for the CDR3: TGTGCCAGCAGCCCCACAGGGAACAATCAGCCCCAGCATTTT.